Listed below are T cell receptor beta chains from one sample, sequenced in a study of response to subunit inactivated influenza vaccine. TCRdb fed the RT-PCR reads into MiXCR, producing one record per CDR3 protein. The sample lists 500,000 to 650,000 distinct CDR3 sequences; 6.5% to 8% were seen once. Material: PBMCs from blood, obtained around 25 months after vaccination. Receptors were obtained from a man aged 50 to 69 who received an inactivated influenza vaccine. CDR3s leave out the opening cysteine and the closing phenylalanine or tryptophan.

TRBV12-3/TRBV12-4,TRBJ2-1,ASRTGTSLDEQF
TRBV7-9,TRBJ2-7,ASSSQLTPSLGEQY
TRBV5-1,TRBJ2-1,ASSSGWGRGDEQF
TRBV29-1,TRBJ1-1,SVVGHTEAF
TRBV6-1,TRBJ1-1,ASSGQGANTEAF
TRBV15,TRBJ2-4,ATSRKLGVDIQY
TRBV6-1,TRBJ1-5,ASFNGKSNQPQH
TRBV27,TRBJ2-7,ASSQREISYEQY
TRBV7-8,TRBJ2-5,ASRSRSYSETQY
TRBV7-2,TRBJ2-1,ASSASGPQQF
TRBV28,TRBJ1-1,ASSFGKTPNLNTEAF
TRBV7-9,TRBJ2-5,ASSRVGEETQY
TRBV5-4,TRBJ2-7,AIPLRGEQY